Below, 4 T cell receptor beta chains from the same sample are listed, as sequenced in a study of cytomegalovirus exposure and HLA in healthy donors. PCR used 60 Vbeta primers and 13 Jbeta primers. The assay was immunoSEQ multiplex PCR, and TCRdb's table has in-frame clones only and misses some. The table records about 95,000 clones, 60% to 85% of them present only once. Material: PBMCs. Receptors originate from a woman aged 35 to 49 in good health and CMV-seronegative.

The CDR3, as DNA: TGTGCCAGCACCCTGGACAGGGCAGAGACCCAGTACTTC. Translation: CASTLDRAETQYF. The chain has TRBV5-6 and TRBJ2-5; 8 bases line up with TRBD1. Trimming removed 6 bases from V and 4 bases from J; junction bases left unmatched: 5. This CDR3 is 13 amino acids long. Germline-derived CDR1 and CDR2 are SGHDT and YYEEEE.

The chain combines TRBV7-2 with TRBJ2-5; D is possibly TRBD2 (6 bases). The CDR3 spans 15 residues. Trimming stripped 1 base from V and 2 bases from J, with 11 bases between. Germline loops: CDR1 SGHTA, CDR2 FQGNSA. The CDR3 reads CASSLGRRGQETQYF. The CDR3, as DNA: TGTGCCAGCAGCTTAGGAAGGCGGGGTCAAGAGACCCAGTACTTC. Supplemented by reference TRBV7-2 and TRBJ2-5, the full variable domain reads GAGVSQSPSNKVTEKGKDVELRCDPISGHTALYWYRQSLGQGLEFLIYFQGNSAPDKSGLPSDRFSAERTGGSVSTLTIQRTQQEDSAVYLCASSLGRRGQETQYFGPGTRLLVL.

The DNA for the CDR3 is TGTGCCAGCAGCTTAGAGACAGGTGTGATCAATGAGCAGTTCTTC. Translated: CASSLETGVINEQFF. The chain recombines TRBV13 with TRBJ2-1; weak D call: TRBD1 (6 bases). V lost 1 base to trimming and J lost 6 bases, with 13 bases between them. The CDR3 totals 15 residues. In germline, CDR1 is PRHDT, CDR2 FYEKMQ (reference sequence). The variable domain in full, with the rest retrieved from reference TRBV13 and TRBJ2-1, is AAGVIQSPRHLIKEKRETATLKCYPIPRHDTVYWYQQGPGQDPQFLISFYEKMQSDKGSIPDRFSAQQFSDYHSELNMSSLELGDSALYFCASSLETGVINEQFFGPGTRLTVL.

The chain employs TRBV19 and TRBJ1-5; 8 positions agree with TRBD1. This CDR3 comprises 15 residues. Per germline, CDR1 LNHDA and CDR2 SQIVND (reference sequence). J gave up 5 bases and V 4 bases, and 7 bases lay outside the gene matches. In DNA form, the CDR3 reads TGTGCCAGTAGTACCGGGACAGGAAAGTATCAGCCCCAGCATTTT. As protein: CASSTGTGKYQPQHF.